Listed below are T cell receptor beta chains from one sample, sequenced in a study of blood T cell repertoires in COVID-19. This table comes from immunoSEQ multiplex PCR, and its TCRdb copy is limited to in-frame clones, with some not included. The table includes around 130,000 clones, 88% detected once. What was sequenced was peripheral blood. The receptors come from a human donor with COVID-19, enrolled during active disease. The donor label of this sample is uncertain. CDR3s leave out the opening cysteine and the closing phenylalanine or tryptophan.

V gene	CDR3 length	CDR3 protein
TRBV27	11	ASSRGDRWEAF
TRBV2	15	ASSDPGGTPRTDTQY
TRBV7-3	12	ASSPQGMRNEQF
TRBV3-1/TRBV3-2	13	ASSQAASGGETQY
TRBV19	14	ASSPGLAGGQETQY
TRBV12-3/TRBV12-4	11	ASSSEGGGELF
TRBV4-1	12	ASSRTGVNTEAF
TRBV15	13	ATRDRGVLDTEAF
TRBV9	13	ASSVGDSYSYEQY
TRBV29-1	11	SVDQGTGTEAF
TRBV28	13	ASSYPGQGDEKLF
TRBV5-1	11	ASSPEGLEKLF
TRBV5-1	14	ASSLGQGAGTDTQY
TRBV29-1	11	SVEENSNQPQH
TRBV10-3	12	AIGGQERNQPQH
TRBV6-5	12	ASSSQWLGNEQF
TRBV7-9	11	ASKQGAGYGYT
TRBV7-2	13	ASSLQGATGYGYT
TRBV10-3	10	AIGDTNQPQH
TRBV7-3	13	ASSSAGGSSYEQY
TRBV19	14	ASSSQGSGDNSPLH
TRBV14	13	ASSPYGDREDEQF
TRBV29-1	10	SVEARNTEAF
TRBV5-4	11	ATRGGSRETQY
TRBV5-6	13	ASSRPTGANSPLH
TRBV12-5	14	ASGLVLGGSKTEAF
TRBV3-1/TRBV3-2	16	ASSLQGRQLSGANVLT
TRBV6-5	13	ASSPQGTSGSQQY
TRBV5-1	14	ASSSQTGGREETQY
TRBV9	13	ASSETSAFYNEQF
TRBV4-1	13	ASSQADRGMGEQY
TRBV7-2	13	ASSPGLAGGHEQF
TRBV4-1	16	ASSRRSGGGFSTDTQY
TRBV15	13	ATSRVVSAKNIQY
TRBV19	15	ASSMGLLDREIYGYT
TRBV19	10	ASSIGATEAF
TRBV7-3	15	ASSTGTSGEGTDEQF
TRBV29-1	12	SVFLATSSYEQY
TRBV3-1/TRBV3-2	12	ASSQEQGTETQY
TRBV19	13	ASSDIQGAGSPLH
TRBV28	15	ASSSPTTGTGGYEQY
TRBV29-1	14	SVEDSQDSLTYEQY
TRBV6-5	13	ASSTRTSHADTQY
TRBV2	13	ASSLRFRGADTQY
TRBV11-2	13	ASSRGTLERLGYT
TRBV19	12	ASSRGGGYNEQF
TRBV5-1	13	ASSLQGYQGDTQY
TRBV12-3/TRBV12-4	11	ASSSGQGLEAF
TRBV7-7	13	ASSLLAGAGNEQF
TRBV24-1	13	ATSDPTVSGNTIY
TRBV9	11	ASSRDYNYEQY
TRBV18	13	ASSPRGGETGEQY
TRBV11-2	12	ASSSDRQYQPQH
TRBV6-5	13	ASWSTPLANTEAF
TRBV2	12	ASSDRQGGTEAF
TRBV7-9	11	ASSLGGQDEAF